Sequencing of this T cell receptor beta chain was carried out in a study of beta chain features in type 1 diabetes. V lost 0 bases, J lost 4 bases, and 18 bases stayed unmatched. The CDR3 is 19 amino acids. Germline V CDR1 and CDR2: SGHTA, FQGNSA. All sorted populations exceeded 95% purity. The study's findings and limits: It was among patients, rather than healthy donors, that naive, central memory and Treg TCRB repertoires appeared more similar. Sequencing the cDNA could make cells with high TCR expression show up more than they should. People with Type 1 diabetes carried modestly yet significantly shorter TCRB CDR3s in all four CD4+ subsets.

Reverse transcription of all isolated RNA meant that expressed TCRB transcripts were sequenced. Measured with immunoSEQ multiplex PCR; TCRdb has only the in-frame clones, and not every one. The top ten hold around 0.02% of the sample, which has 970,000 or so clones, under 20% seen once. Notes on this clone: Its antigen remains unknown.

The sample comprised naive CD4+ T cells from blood. The origin of this receptor is a woman between 18 and 30 years old in good health. The chain employs TRBV7-2 and TRBJ2-7; 7 bases line up with TRBD2. CDR3 bases: TGTGCCAGCAGCTTAGCGCCTACTGTCATGGTCAGCGGGATATACGAGCAGTACTTC. It is translated as CASSLAPTVMVSGIYEQYF.